This TCR beta chain was sequenced during a study of response to subunit inactivated influenza vaccine. This clonotype was found a few times. Its antigen is unknown. V was shortened by 0 bases and J by 7 bases, with 8 bases between the two germline ends. Germline CDR1 and CDR2: SGHKS and YYEKEE (reference sequence). The CDR3 is 12 residues long. General observations from the study: Seasonal influenza vaccination, on each occasion, was suggested by the authors to recruit few new T cells.

TCRdb processed the RT-PCR reads anew with MiXCR; each CDR3 protein has one entry. The sample includes approximately 500,000 distinct CDR3 sequences, 10% to 15% of them seen just once. The sequenced sample was PBMCs from blood, obtained 35 to 45 days after vaccination. V usage is TRBV5-5 and J usage is TRBJ2-7, with D unresolved. This clonotype was sampled from a man aged 45-65 years who received an inactivated influenza vaccine. In DNA form, the CDR3 reads TGTGCCAGCAGCTTGGAACTCCAAGAGCAGTACTTC. This encodes CASSLELQEQYF.